A single TCR beta chain is shown here with its context. This clone's antigen is unknown. No much larger clone is present one base from it, and per-base qualities are unavailable. For CDR1 and CDR2, the germline V gene (reference sequence) lists SEHNR and FQNEAQ. The V and J ends are trimmed by 5 bases and 5 bases, leaving 13 bases between them. The CDR3 holds 14 amino acids from the cysteine to the phenylalanine. The read is trimmed to its CDR3 DNA, 42 bases read in frame from base 1. The immunoSEQ Assay, a bias-controlled multiplex PCR, was used to amplify TCRbeta CDR3 regions from genomic DNA. As for how the authors treated the data: The number of nucleated cells in each sample was estimated from the amplification of reference gene primers within the assay. To quantify the absolute abundance of each unique TCRbeta CDR3 rearrangement, sequence reads were collapsed and filtered. For each sample, productive Simpson clonality was calculated as the square root of Simpson's diversity index across productive rearrangements. What TCRdb holds here is the immuneACCESS table cut down to in-frame rearrangements. Part of the clones is not present; checked against another copy, under half of the missing clones reflect an unresolved V gene, and the others are unexplained. Clone size and the V and J calls come from that table; the DNA yielded D and trimming. This sample is represented by roughly 150,000 clones; more than 80% of them were singletons. The ten largest clones capture roughly 14% of the sample.

The collaborating institutions used their own protocols to collect whole blood in K2EDTA tubes. Collaborator samples were shipped for TCRbeta analysis as frozen whole blood, isolated PBMCs, or DNA extracted from either sample type. The data stem from a study of blood T cell repertoires in COVID-19 (dated by TCRdb to the early 2020s). Regarding the complete study: Collaborator samples came from the United States, Italy and Spain and covered acute and convalescent phases of COVID-19. The material from the prospective study consisted of cDNA or gDNA derived from T cells, B-cell-depleted T cells, or PBMCs. Deeply sampled blood TCRbeta repertoires from subjects exposed to, actively infected with, or recovered from COVID-19 were included in the dataset. The repertoires were released in a freely available public database intended as a resource for research on the immune response to SARS-CoV-2. The samples were drawn from two sources: the first 160 participants of the ongoing ImmuneRACE study, and 950 to 1,500 subjects contributed by 6 global collaborators. Sample metadata almost always included a de-identified subject ID, COVID-19 status, age in years and sex. HLA class I and class II types, where available, came from metadata supplied by the sample provider rather than from assay-based typing. The paper as a whole reports these results and caveats: The amount of clinical and demographic metadata varied by source and participant and was provided uncurated.

Sequencing was done on a sample of peripheral blood. The receptor's source is a woman in her thirties or forties with acute or convalescent COVID-19. The chain was built from TRBV7-9 and TRBJ2-1; D gene: possibly TRBD1, on 5 matching bases. In nucleotides, the sequence is TGTGCCAGCAGCCGACCGGCAGGGCACAATGAGCAGTTCTTC. The resulting protein is CASSRPAGHNEQFF.